The 28 T cell receptor beta chains presented below share a single source sample, sequenced in a study of blood T cell repertoires in COVID-19. Sequencing was performed with immunoSEQ multiplex PCR; in TCRdb, only in-frame clones are kept and a portion is missing. In the table there are some 78,000 clones, about nine tenths of which are singletons. The sequenced sample consisted of peripheral blood. The receptor source for this set is a man aged 45-60 years with active or convalescent COVID-19.

The CDR3 here is CASSQDGGGSNQPQHF. The CDR3 region has the DNA TGTGCCAGCAGCCAAGATGGGGGAGGCAGCAATCAGCCCCAGCATTTT. This chain connects TRBV3-1 (or the pseudogene TRBV3-2) to TRBJ1-5, with a weak D call TRBD1 (5 bases). This CDR3 has 16 amino acids. Trimming removed 0 bases at V and 1 base at J, with 10 bases between. CDR1 LGHDT and CDR2 YNNKEL come from the germline V gene (reference sequence).

The chain has TRBV4-1 and TRBJ2-1; TRBD2 is a possible D gene (5 bases). With 5 bases removed from V and 1 base from J, the gap between germline ends came to 12 bases. The germline V gene encodes CDR1 MGHRA and CDR2 YSYEKL. The CDR3 sequence is 15 residues long. The CDR3 DNA is TGCGCCAGCAGCACCCCCGGGGATTCCTACAATGAGCAGTTCTTC. The encoded protein is CASSTPGDSYNEQFF.

This CDR3 reads CASSLGSLARGRTGELFF. CDR3 sequence (DNA): TGTGCCAGCAGCTTGGGAAGTCTTGCCAGGGGGAGGACCGGGGAGCTGTTTTTT. The V and J genes are TRBV5-5 and TRBJ2-2; a weak D match, TRBD1 (7 bases). The length of the CDR3 is 18 residues. Per the germline V gene, CDR1 is SGHKS and CDR2 is YYEKEE (reference sequence). Trimming cost V 0 bases and J 5 bases, with 20 bases left between them.

The chain uses TRBV28 and TRBJ2-3; 8 positions match TRBD2. The CDR3 has 13 amino acids. Germline values: CDR1 MDHEN, CDR2 SYDVKM. With V trimmed by 6 bases and J by 3 bases, 2 bases remained unmatched. The CDR3 coding sequence is TGTGCCAGCAGCGGGGGGGGGACAGATACGCAGTATTTT. Protein product: CASSGGGTDTQYF.

In regard to this clone: At the DNA level, this CDR3 is encoded by other sequences in the same sample as well. This chain links TRBV27 with TRBJ2-7, with TRBD1 matching over 9 bases. This CDR3 comprises 14 residues. V trimming: 6 bases; J trimming: 3 bases; junction bases outside the gene matches: 6. Germline V CDR1 and CDR2: MNHEY, SMNVEV (reference sequence). CDR3 sequence (DNA): TGTGCCAGCAGCCCCATGGGACAGGGCTACGAGCAGTACGTC. This sequence encodes CASSPMGQGYEQYV.

The chain employs TRBV27 and TRBJ2-3; 9 nucleotides align to TRBD1. Germline assignment: CDR1 MNHEY and CDR2 SMNVEV (reference sequence). This CDR3 comprises 18 residues. With 0 bases clipped from V and 0 bases from J, the junction kept 7 bases outside the gene matches. CDR3 loop: CASSLSMGQGYSTDTQYF. CDR3 bases: TGTGCCAGCAGTTTATCCATGGGACAGGGATATAGCACAGATACGCAGTATTTT.

The chain employs TRBV7-2 and TRBJ2-1, with 7 nucleotides matching TRBD2. V lost 3 bases to trimming and J lost 15 bases; unmatched junction nucleotides: 11. CDR1 and CDR2 (germline): SGHTA, FQGNSA. CDR3 length: 13 amino acids. The CDR3 protein is CASSFGSGEAAFF. DNA for the CDR3: TGTGCCAGCAGCTTCGGCAGCGGGGAGGCAGCGTTCTTC.

Only one count was recorded for this clone. V is TRBV5-1 and J is TRBJ1-1; D uncertain. CDR1 and CDR2 (germline): SGHRS, YFSETQ. CDR3 length: 13 amino acids. Trimming stripped 2 bases from V and 6 bases from J, with 11 bases between. The CDR3 reads CASSFAGSAEAFF. The CDR3 coding sequence is TGCGCCAGCAGCTTTGCCGGTTCGGCTGAAGCTTTCTTT.

The chain combines TRBV14 with TRBJ2-7; 11 bases are a match to TRBD1. Germline trimming cut 4 bases from V and 5 bases from J; bases unmatched to any gene: 4. This CDR3 contains 14 residues. Per the germline V gene, CDR1 is SGHDN and CDR2 is FVKESK. CDR3 sequence (DNA): TGTGCCAGCAGCCGGACAGGGGGCGCGAACGAGCAGTACGTC. This codes for CASSRTGGANEQYV.

The rearrangement links TRBV7-9 to TRBJ1-1; the D gene is possibly TRBD1 (5 bases). The CDR3 spans 14 residues. V lost 5 bases, J lost 4 bases, and 14 bases lay in between. CDR1 and CDR2 from the germline V gene are SEHNR and FQNEAQ (reference sequence). CDR3 amino acids: CASSPTREVTEAFF. DNA for the CDR3: TGTGCCAGCAGCCCAACCAGGGAGGTCACTGAAGCTTTCTTT.

This chain uses TRBV7-8 with TRBJ1-1; 7 bases line up with TRBD1. The CDR3 length is 16 residues. Trimming cost V 2 bases and J 2 bases; bases outside gene matches: 8. Per germline, CDR1 SGHVS and CDR2 FQNEAQ. For the CDR3, the DNA is TGTGCCAGCAGCTTAATCGAGGGGGCTGAAAACACTGAAGCTTTCTTT. It encodes CASSLIEGAENTEAFF.

The chain is built from TRBV19 and TRBJ2-3; 10 nucleotides agree with TRBD2. The CDR3 length is 15 residues. Germline CDR1 and CDR2: LNHDA and SQIVND (reference sequence). J gave up 3 bases and V 6 bases, and 6 bases lay outside the gene matches. The CDR3: CASSKRGGLTDTQYF. CDR3 DNA: TGTGCCAGTAGCAAGCGGGGGGGCTTAACAGATACGCAGTATTTT.

The gene calls are TRBV24-1 and TRBJ2-5, with TRBD2 identical over 7 bases. J lost 2 bases, V lost 3 bases, and 2 bases had no gene match. There are 14 residues in the CDR3. The germline gives CDR1 KGHDR, CDR2 SFDVKD. The CDR3 nucleotides read TGTGCCACCAGTGATGCGGGGGTACAAGAGACCCAGTACTTC. This sequence encodes CATSDAGVQETQYF.

This chain joins TRBV7-2 and TRBJ1-5; TRBD1 aligns across 10 bases. The length of the CDR3 is 15 residues. Trimming took 4 bases from V and 9 from J; bases not matched to a gene: 9. The germline V gene encodes CDR1 SGHTA and CDR2 FQGNSA. CDR3 DNA: TGTGCCAGCAGCTCAGGACAGGGGGGCCTTCGGCCCCAGCATTTT. It codes for CASSSGQGGLRPQHF. The entire variable domain, with the rest obtained from reference TRBV7-2 and TRBJ1-5, is as follows: GAGVSQSPSNKVTEKGKDVELRCDPISGHTALYWYRQSLGQGLEFLIYFQGNSAPDKSGLPSDRFSAERTGGSVSTLTIQRTQQEDSAVYLCASSSGQGGLRPQHFGDGTRLSIL.

The chain combines TRBV10-1 with TRBJ1-2; no definite D call. V lost 2 bases and J 6 bases, leaving 13 bases between the germline ends. This CDR3 has 14 amino acids. The germline V gene has CDR1 WNHNN and CDR2 SYGVQD (reference sequence). CDR3 in amino acids: CASSEPEKLNGYTF. In DNA, the CDR3 is TGCGCCAGCAGTGAGCCAGAGAAACTAAATGGCTACACCTTC.

V usage is TRBV18 and J usage is TRBJ1-4, with 8 nucleotides matching TRBD1. Germline CDR1 KGHSH, CDR2 LQKENI. The junction had 11 bases not matched to a gene; V was cut back by 3 bases and J by 11 bases. There are 15 residues in the CDR3. The chain's CDR3 is CASSPLTGDERKLFF. The CDR3 region has the DNA TGTGCCAGCTCACCTCTGACAGGGGACGAGAGGAAACTGTTTTTT.

This chain connects TRBV15 to TRBJ1-1, with D unresolved. With 4 bases removed from V and 1 base from J, the gap between germline ends came to 7 bases. CDR1 LNHNV and CDR2 YYDKDF come from the germline V gene (reference sequence). The CDR3 runs 13 residues. The CDR3 sequence: CATSKAENTEAFF. For the CDR3, the DNA is TGTGCCACCAGCAAAGCGGAGAACACTGAAGCTTTCTTT. Supplemented by reference TRBV15 and TRBJ1-1, the full variable domain reads DAMVIQNPRYQVTQFGKPVTLSCSQTLNHNVMYWYQQKSSQAPKLLFHYYDKDFNNEADTPDNFQSRRPNTSFCFLDIRSPGLGDTAMYLCATSKAENTEAFFGQGTRLTVV.

The V gene is TRBV6-5, the J gene TRBJ2-6, with D unresolved. The CDR3 is 16 amino acids. Looked up from germline, CDR1 is MNHEY and CDR2 is SVGAGI. V was clipped by 0 bases and J by 4 bases, with 10 bases between them. The CDR3: CASSYSTAPGANVLTF. The CDR3 coding sequence is TGTGCCAGCAGTTACTCGACTGCCCCCGGGGCCAACGTCCTGACTTTC.

This clone turned up a few times. CDR3 DNA sequence: TGTGCCAGCAGCCGGTACGGACTAGCAAGGGGGGCGTCCCACGAGCAGTACGTC. As protein: CASSRYGLARGASHEQYV. The chain joins TRBV3-1 (or the pseudogene TRBV3-2) to TRBJ2-7, with 8 nucleotides matching TRBD2. This CDR3 region has 18 residues. Per the germline V gene, CDR1 is LGHDT and CDR2 is YNNKEL (reference sequence). Trimming removed 4 bases from V and 5 bases from J; junction bases left unmatched: 19.

Of note for this clone: The same CDR3 can be traced to other DNA sequences in this sample. J is TRBJ1-1 and V is TRBV10-3; D unclear. Trimming took off 2 bases at V and 1 base at J, with 11 bases between the two ends. Germline lookup yields CDR1 ENHRY and CDR2 SYGVKD. The CDR3 contains 15 residues. The CDR3 sequence: CAISESGGENTEAFF. Written as DNA, the CDR3 is TGTGCCATCAGTGAGAGCGGCGGAGAGAACACTGAAGCTTTCTTT.

The chain links TRBV10-3 to TRBJ1-6; a weak D match, TRBD1 (6 bases). Deletions cut 7 bases from V and 6 bases from J, with 13 bases between. This CDR3 has 14 amino acids. The germline V gene has CDR1 ENHRY and CDR2 SYGVKD. CDR3 sequence: CAITSGVGNSPLHF. Here the CDR3 DNA reads TGTGCCATCACCTCAGGGGTCGGTAATTCACCCCTCCACTTT.

This rearrangement joins TRBV19 to TRBJ1-5; no reliable D call. The CDR3 is made up of 13 amino acids. Germline V gives CDR1 LNHDA, CDR2 SQIVND (reference sequence). Trimming stripped 3 bases from V and 6 bases from J, with 9 bases between. In DNA, the CDR3 is TGTGCCAGTAGTATGAGCGAGTTTCAGCCCCAGCATTTT. This encodes CASSMSEFQPQHF.

The V call is TRBV2, the J call TRBJ2-3, with a tentative D call TRBD2 (6 bases). The CDR3 is 14 amino acids. Germline CDR1 and CDR2: SNHLY and FYNNEI. Between the trimmed V and J ends, which lost 7 bases and 0 bases, there was a span of 11 bases. The chain's CDR3 is CASKGGVSTDTQYF. CDR3 nucleotide sequence: TGTGCCAGCAAGGGCGGGGTCAGCACAGATACGCAGTATTTT.

The V call is TRBV27, the J call TRBJ2-3; 11 bases fit TRBD2. V gave up 6 bases and J gave up 0 bases; unmatched junction bases: 8. Germline assignment: CDR1 MNHEY and CDR2 SMNVEV (reference sequence). The length of the CDR3 is 17 residues. The CDR3 DNA sequence: TGTGCCAGCAGCGCCGGGACTAGCGGAGCTAGCACAGATACGCAGTATTTT. Translated: CASSAGTSGASTDTQYF.

The chain couples TRBV5-4 to TRBJ2-7, with 9 bases aligning to TRBD1. From germline, CDR1 is SGHNT and CDR2 YYREEE (reference sequence). Losses at the gene ends were 3 bases for V and 4 bases for J; bases not matched to a gene: 8. The CDR3 is 15 residues long. DNA of the CDR3: TGTGCCAGCAGCTCTTTGGGGACAGGGAAGTACGAGCAGTACTTC. Amino acid sequence: CASSSLGTGKYEQYF.

The chain couples TRBV5-1 to TRBJ2-1; 7 bases agree with TRBD1. The CDR3 consists of 16 residues. The J segment lost 2 bases and the V segment lost 4 bases, leaving 9 bases of the junction unmatched. CDR1 and CDR2 from the germline V gene are SGHRS and YFSETQ. Here the CDR3 reads CASSLGVTGPYNEQFF. CDR3 nucleotide sequence: TGCGCCAGCAGCCTGGGGGTGACAGGGCCCTACAATGAGCAGTTCTTC.

The CDR3 region is CASKDRAYGYTF. CDR3 DNA: TGTGCCAGCAAGGACAGGGCCTATGGCTACACCTTC. The V and J genes are TRBV6-6 and TRBJ1-2; 8 bases are a match to TRBD1. This CDR3 contains 12 residues. The germline V gene has CDR1 MNHNY and CDR2 SVGAGI (reference sequence). Trimming removed 7 bases from V and 4 bases from J; junction bases left unmatched: 2.

This rearrangement joins TRBV5-6 to TRBJ1-1; 9 positions agree with TRBD1. Losses at the gene ends were 5 bases for V and 3 bases for J; bases not matched to a gene: 5. Germline lookup yields CDR1 SGHDT and CDR2 YYEEEE. The CDR3 spans 14 residues. The CDR3, as DNA: TGTGCCAGCAGAGATGGACAGGGGTACACTGAAGCTTTCTTT. Encoded protein: CASRDGQGYTEAFF.